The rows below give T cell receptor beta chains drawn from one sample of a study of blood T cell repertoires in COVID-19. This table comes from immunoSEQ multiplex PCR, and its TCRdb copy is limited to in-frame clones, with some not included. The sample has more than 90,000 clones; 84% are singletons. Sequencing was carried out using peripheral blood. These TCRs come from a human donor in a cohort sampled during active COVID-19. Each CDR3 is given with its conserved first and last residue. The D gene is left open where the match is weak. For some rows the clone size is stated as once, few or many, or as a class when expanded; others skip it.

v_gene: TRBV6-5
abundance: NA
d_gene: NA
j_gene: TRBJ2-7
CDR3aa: CASSYASQVATYEQYF
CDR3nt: TGTGCCAGCAGTTACGCGTCCCAGGTTGCTACCTACGAGCAGTACTTC

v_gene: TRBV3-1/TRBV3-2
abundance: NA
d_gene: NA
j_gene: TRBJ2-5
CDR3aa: CASSQGDTKETQYF
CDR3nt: TGTGCCAGCAGCCAAGGGGACACAAAAGAGACCCAGTACTTC

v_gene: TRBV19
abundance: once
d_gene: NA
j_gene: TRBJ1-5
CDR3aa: CASSLVPAGNQPQHF
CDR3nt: TGTGCCAGTAGTCTAGTCCCGGCGGGCAATCAGCCCCAGCATTTT

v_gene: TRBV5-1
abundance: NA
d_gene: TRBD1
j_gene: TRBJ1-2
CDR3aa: CASSLTGTGGDYGYTF
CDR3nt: TGCGCCAGCAGCTTAACCGGGACAGGGGGCGACTATGGCTACACCTTC

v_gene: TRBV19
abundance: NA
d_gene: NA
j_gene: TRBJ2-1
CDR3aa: CASSINPLPSWRGNGYNEQFF
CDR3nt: TGTGCCAGTAGTATTAACCCCCTACCGAGTTGGCGCGGGAACGGTTACAATGAGCAGTTCTTC

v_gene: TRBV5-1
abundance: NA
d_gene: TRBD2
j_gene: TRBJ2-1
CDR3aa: CASSLVGGSSYNEQFF
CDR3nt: TGCGCCAGCAGCTTGGTGGGCGGGAGTTCCTACAATGAGCAGTTCTTC

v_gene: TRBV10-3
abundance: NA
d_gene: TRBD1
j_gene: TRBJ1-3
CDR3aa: CAISEGGGVDTIYF
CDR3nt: TGTGCCATCAGTGAGGGAGGGGGCGTAGACACCATATATTTT

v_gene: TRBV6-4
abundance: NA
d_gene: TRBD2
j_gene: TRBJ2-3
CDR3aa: CASSETGLAGGLVGTDTQYF
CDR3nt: TGTGCCAGCAGTGAAACGGGACTAGCGGGAGGGCTAGTCGGCACAGATACGCAGTATTTT

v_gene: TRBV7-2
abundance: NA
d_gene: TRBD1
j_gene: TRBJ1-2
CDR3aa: CASSSRQGGGYTF
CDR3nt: TGTGCCAGCAGCTCTAGACAGGGGGGTGGCTACACCTTC

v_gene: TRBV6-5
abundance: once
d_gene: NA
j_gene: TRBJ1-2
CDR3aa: CASKGQGGYGYTF
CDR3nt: TGTGCCAGCAAGGGCCAAGGGGGCTATGGCTACACCTTC

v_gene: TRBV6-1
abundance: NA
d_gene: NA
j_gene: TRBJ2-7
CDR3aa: CASSERGAGQYF
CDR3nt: TGTGCCAGCAGTGAAAGAGGAGCGGGGCAGTACTTC

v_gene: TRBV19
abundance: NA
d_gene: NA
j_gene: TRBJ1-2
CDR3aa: CASSWGDYGYTF
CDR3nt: TGTGCCAGTAGTTGGGGGGACTATGGCTACACCTTC

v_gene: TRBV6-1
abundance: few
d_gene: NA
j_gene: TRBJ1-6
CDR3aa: CASSENTAGMALHF
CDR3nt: TGTGCCAGCAGTGAAAACACAGCAGGGATGGCCCTCCACTTT

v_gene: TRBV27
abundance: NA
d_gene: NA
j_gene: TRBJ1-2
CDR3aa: CASSLFDPREADYGYTF
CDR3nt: TGTGCCAGCAGTTTATTTGACCCTAGGGAGGCCGACTATGGCTACACCTTC

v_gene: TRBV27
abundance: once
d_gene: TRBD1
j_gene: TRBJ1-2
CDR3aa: CASSPRDRSQYGYTF
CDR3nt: TGTGCCAGCAGTCCCCGGGACAGGAGTCAATATGGCTACACCTTC

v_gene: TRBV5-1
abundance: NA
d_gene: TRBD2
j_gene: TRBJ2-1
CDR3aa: CANSPRLAGASYNEQFF
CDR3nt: TGCGCCAACAGCCCGCGACTAGCGGGGGCATCCTACAATGAGCAGTTCTTC

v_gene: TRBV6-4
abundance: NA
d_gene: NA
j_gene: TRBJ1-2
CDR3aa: CASSDGGGYGYTF
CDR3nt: TGTGCCAGCAGTGACGGGGGGGGATATGGCTACACCTTC

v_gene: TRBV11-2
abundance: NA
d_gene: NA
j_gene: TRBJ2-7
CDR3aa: CASSPRQVTYEQYF
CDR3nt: TGTGCCAGCAGCCCCCGACAGGTTACCTACGAGCAGTACTTC

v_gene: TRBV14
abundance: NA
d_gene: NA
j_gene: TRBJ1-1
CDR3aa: CASSQQDNTEAFF
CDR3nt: TGTGCCAGCAGCCAACAGGATAACACTGAAGCTTTCTTT

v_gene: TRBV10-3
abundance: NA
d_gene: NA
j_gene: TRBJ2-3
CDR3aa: CATGQPSTDTQYF
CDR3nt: TGTGCCACCGGACAACCTAGCACAGATACGCAGTATTTT

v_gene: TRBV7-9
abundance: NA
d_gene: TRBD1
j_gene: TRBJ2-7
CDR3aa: CASSSDRVNEQYF
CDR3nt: TGTGCCAGCAGCTCCGACAGGGTCAACGAGCAGTACTTC